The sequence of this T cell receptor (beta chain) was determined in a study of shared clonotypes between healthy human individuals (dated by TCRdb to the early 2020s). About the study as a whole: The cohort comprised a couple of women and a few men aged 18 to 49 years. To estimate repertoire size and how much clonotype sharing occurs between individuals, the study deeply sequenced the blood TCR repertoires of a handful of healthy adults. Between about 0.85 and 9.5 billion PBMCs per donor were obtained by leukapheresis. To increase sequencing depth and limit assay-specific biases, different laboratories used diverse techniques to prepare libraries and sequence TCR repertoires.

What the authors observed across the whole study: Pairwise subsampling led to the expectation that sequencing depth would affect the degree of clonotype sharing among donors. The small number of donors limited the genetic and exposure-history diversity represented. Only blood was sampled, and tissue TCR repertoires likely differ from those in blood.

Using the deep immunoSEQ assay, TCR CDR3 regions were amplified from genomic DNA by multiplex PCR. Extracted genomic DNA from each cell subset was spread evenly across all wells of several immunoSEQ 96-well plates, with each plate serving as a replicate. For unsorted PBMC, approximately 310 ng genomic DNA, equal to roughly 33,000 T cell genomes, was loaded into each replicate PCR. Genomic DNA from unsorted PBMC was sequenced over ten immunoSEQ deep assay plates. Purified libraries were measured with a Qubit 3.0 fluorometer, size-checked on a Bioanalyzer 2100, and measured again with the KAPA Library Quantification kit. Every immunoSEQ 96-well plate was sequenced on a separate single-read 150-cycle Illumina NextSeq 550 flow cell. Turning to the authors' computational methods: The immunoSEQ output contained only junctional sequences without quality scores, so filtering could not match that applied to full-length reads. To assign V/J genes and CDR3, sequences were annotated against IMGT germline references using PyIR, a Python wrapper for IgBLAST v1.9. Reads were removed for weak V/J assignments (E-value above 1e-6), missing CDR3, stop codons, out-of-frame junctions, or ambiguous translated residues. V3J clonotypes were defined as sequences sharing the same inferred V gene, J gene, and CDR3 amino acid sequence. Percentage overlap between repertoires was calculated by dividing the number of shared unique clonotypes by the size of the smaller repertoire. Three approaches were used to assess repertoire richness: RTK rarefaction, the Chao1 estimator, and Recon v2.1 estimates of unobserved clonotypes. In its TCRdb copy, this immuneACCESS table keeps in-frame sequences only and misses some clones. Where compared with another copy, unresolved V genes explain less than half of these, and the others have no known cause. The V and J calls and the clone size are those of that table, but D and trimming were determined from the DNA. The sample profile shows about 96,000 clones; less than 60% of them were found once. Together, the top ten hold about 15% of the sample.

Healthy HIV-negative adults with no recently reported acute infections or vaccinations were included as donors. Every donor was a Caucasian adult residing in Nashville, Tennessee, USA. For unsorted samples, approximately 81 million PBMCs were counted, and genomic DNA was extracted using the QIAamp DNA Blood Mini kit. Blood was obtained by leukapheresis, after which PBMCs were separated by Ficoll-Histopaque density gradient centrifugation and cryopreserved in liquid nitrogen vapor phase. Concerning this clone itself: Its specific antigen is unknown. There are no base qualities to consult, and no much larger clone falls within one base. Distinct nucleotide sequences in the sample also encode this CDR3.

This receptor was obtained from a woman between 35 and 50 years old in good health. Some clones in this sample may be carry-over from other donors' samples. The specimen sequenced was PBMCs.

The CDR3 protein is CAWSRGSNQPQHF. The DNA reads as follows: TGTGCCTGGAGTCGGGGGAGCAATCAGCCCCAGCATTTT. The sequence is built from TRBV30 and TRBJ1-5, with TRBD1 perhaps the D gene, on 5 matching bases. The germline V gene (reference sequence) specifies GTSNPN as CDR1 and SVGIG as CDR2. There are 13 amino acids in the CDR3, from cysteine to phenylalanine inclusive. Solely the CDR3 DNA is kept, with 39 bases framed from the first base. Cut back by 2 bases and 1 base, the V and J ends lie 6 bases apart.